What follows describes a single TCR beta chain. Its antigen is unknown. The sample originates from a study of CXCR3-negative and CXCR3-positive naive CD8 T cells. TRB cDNA was prepared as libraries by UMI-labeled 5' RACE. TCRdb reanalyzed the 5' RACE reads, giving one entry per CDR3 protein sequence and no DNA. This repertoire includes about 120,000 distinct CDR3 sequences. Study-wide points: When CXCR3-positive naive cells were set against CXCR3-negative naive cells, the former had more hydrophobic TRB CDR3s. Cryopreservation partially lowered CXCR3 expression, so most assays used fresh PBMCs.

Naivety in CD8+ T cells corresponded to a CD45RO-CCR7+CD27+CD95- phenotype. This TCR came from a human donor in good health. Some clones in this sample may be carry-over from other donors' samples. The sample taken for sequencing was naive CXCR3- CD8+ T cells from blood. The subset is: CD45RO-CCR7+CD27+CD95- naive CD8+ T cells lacking CXCR3 (TNR3-).

Here the CDR3 reads CASSSRQGRYEQYF. The rearrangement links TRBV21-1 to TRBJ2-7; TCRdb's assignment of TRBD1 cannot be checked, as there is no DNA. TRBV21-1 is labeled a pseudogene. The CDR3 contains 14 residues.